This T cell receptor beta chain was captured in a study of siplizumab effects on memory and regulatory T cells. Study conclusions and caveats: Naive T cells, seemingly more diverse than memory cells, seemed major alloresponse contributors. In siplizumab conditions, mappable alloreactive CD4+ clones averaged around 69% Treg-derived, against approximately 29% in controls.

V dropped 4 bases and J dropped 2; count of bases not matched to a gene: 9. This CDR3 contains 16 residues. From germline, CDR1 is SEHNR and CDR2 FQNEAQ (reference sequence). This clone came up once. Its antigen is currently unknown. Assayed TCR templates numbered about 10^5 for each sample. Produced via immunoSEQ multiplex PCR; TCRdb's table is partial and in-frame only. The sample carries around 94,000 clones, 80% to 95% recorded once. The receptor comes from a human donor in good health. The genes are TRBV7-9 and TRBJ2-3; 7 bases map to TRBD2. Material for sequencing was CD4+ T cells sorted from blood. The DNA for the CDR3 is TGTGCCAGCAGCTCAGGAGCGGGGAAAATCACAGATACGCAGTATTTT. This gives the protein CASSSGAGKITDTQYF.